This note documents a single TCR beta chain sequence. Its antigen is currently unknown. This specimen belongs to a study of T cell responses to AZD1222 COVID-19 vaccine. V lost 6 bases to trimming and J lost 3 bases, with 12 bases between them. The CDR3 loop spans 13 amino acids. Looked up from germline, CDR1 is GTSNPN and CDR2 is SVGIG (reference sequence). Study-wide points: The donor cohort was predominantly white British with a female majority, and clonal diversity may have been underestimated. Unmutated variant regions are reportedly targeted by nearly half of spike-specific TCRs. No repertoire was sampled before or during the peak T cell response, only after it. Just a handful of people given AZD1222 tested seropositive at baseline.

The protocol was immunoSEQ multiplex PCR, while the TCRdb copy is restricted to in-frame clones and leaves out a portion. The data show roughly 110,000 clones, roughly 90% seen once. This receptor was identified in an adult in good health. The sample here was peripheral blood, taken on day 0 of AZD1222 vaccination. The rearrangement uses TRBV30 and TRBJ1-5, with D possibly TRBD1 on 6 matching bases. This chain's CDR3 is CACATGSNQPQHF. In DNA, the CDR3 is TGTGCCTGCGCGACAGGATCCAATCAGCCCCAGCATTTT.